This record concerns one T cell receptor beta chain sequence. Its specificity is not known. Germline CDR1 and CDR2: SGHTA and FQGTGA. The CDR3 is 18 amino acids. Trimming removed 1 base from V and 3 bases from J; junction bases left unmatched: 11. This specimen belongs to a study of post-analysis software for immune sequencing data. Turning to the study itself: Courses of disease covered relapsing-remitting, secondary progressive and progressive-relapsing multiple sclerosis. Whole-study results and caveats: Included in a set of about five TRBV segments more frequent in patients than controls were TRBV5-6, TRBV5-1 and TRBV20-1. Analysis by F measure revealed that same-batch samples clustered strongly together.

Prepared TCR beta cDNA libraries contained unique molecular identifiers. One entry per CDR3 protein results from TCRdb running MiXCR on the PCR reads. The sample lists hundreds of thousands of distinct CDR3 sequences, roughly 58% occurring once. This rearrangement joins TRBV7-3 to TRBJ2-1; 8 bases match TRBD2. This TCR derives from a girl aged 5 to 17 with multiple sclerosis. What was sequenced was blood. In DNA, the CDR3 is TGTGCCAGCAGCTTAATTCCCTCGGGAGCGGGGGACTACAATGAGCAGTTCTTC. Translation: CASSLIPSGAGDYNEQFF.